A selection of T cell receptor beta chains follows, all from one sample in a study of T cell repertoires in cytomegalovirus infection. Each CDR3 protein gets one entry after TCRdb re-called the reads with MiXCR. In the table there are a few hundred thousand distinct CDR3 sequences, about 17% of which are singletons. Sequencing was carried out using CD8+ T cells from PBMCs. Source of these receptors: a human donor in good health (CMV status not recorded). Some clones in this sample may be carry-over from other donors' samples. Each CDR3 is given with its conserved first and last residue. Each record gives: D gene, V gene, J gene, clone size, CDR3 DNA, CDR3 protein. D genes are given only for firm matches. The size field is filled for only some rows; it gives once, few, many or a size class.

D: NA
V: TRBV28
J: TRBJ2-5
size: NA
DNA: TGTGCCAGCAGCCCCCGGGCGACAGGATTCCGAGAGACCCAGTACTTC
CDR3: CASSPRATGFRETQYF

D: TRBD1
V: TRBV12-3/TRBV12-4
J: TRBJ2-7
size: NA
DNA: TGTGCCAGCAGTTCCTCCTCTACGGCAGGGGGAACCTACGAGCAGTACTTC
CDR3: CASSSSSTAGGTYEQYF

D: TRBD1
V: TRBV29-1
J: TRBJ1-1
size: NA
DNA: TGCAGCGTTCGGGACAGGAACACTGAAGCTTTCTTT
CDR3: CSVRDRNTEAFF

D: TRBD2
V: TRBV28
J: TRBJ2-1
size: many
DNA: TGTGCCAGCAGTTTTTGGGCTAGCGGGGAAGACAATGAGCAGTTCTTC
CDR3: CASSFWASGEDNEQFF

D: TRBD1
V: TRBV12-3/TRBV12-4
J: TRBJ1-5
size: many
DNA: TGTGCCAGCAGCCAAGGGACAGGGAGACAGCCCCAGCATTTT
CDR3: CASSQGTGRQPQHF

D: NA
V: TRBV6-5
J: TRBJ2-7
size: few
DNA: TGTGCCAGCAGTTCCGGTAACGACATGGACGAGCAGTACTTC
CDR3: CASSSGNDMDEQYF

D: NA
V: TRBV29-1
J: TRBJ2-5
size: few
DNA: TGCAGCGTTGTAGAGCCCGGGGAGACCCAGTACTTC
CDR3: CSVVEPGETQYF

D: NA
V: TRBV29-1
J: TRBJ1-1
size: NA
DNA: TGCAGCGTTGAAGGTTACAGGGTGGGTGAAGCTTTCTTT
CDR3: CSVEGYRVGEAFF

D: NA
V: TRBV19
J: TRBJ1-6
size: many
DNA: TGTGCCAGTAGTATTTTTGACAGCTCCTATAATTCACCCCTCCACTTT
CDR3: CASSIFDSSYNSPLHF

D: NA
V: TRBV6-6
J: TRBJ2-1
size: NA
DNA: TGTGCCAGCAGTACGGGAGAGACAGCGAATGAGCAGTTCTTC
CDR3: CASSTGETANEQFF

D: TRBD1
V: TRBV7-9
J: TRBJ2-3
size: few
DNA: TGTGCCAGCAGCTCATCCACAGGGGTGACAGATACGCAGTATTTT
CDR3: CASSSSTGVTDTQYF

D: TRBD1
V: TRBV7-2
J: TRBJ2-7
size: many
DNA: TGTGCCAGCAGCTTCCGGGACAGGGTTGACGAGCAGTACTTC
CDR3: CASSFRDRVDEQYF

D: TRBD1
V: TRBV13
J: TRBJ2-7
size: many
DNA: TGTGCCAGCAGCTCTAATTCCGACAGGGTGAGCTACGAGCAGTACTTC
CDR3: CASSSNSDRVSYEQYF

D: NA
V: TRBV6-4
J: TRBJ2-3
size: NA
DNA: TGTGCCAGCAGTGGTACAACAGGGTCCTCAGATACGCAGTATTTT
CDR3: CASSGTTGSSDTQYF

D: TRBD2
V: TRBV7-2
J: TRBJ2-5
size: many
DNA: TGTGCCAGCAGCTTAGGCTCCCCAGCGGGGCCCCAAGAGACCCAGTACTTC
CDR3: CASSLGSPAGPQETQYF

D: TRBD1
V: TRBV27
J: TRBJ2-1
size: few
DNA: TGTGCCAGCAGTTTATCACCAGGACAGGATTACAATGAGCAGTTCTTC
CDR3: CASSLSPGQDYNEQFF

D: TRBD1
V: TRBV6-6
J: TRBJ1-5
size: many
DNA: TGTGCCAGCAGCCAACAGACAGGGGATCAGCCCCAGCATTTT
CDR3: CASSQQTGDQPQHF

D: TRBD1
V: TRBV29-1
J: TRBJ1-1
size: NA
DNA: TGCAGCACCCCGGGACAGTCTGAAGCTTTCTTT
CDR3: CSTPGQSEAFF

D: TRBD1
V: TRBV12-5
J: TRBJ1-4
size: NA
DNA: TGTGCTAGTGGGTCGGGACAGCGTAATGAAAAACTGTTTTTT
CDR3: CASGSGQRNEKLFF

D: NA
V: TRBV6-6
J: TRBJ1-4
size: NA
DNA: TGTGCCAGCAGTTACTCGCCCCAGGTCGGTGATGAACTGTTTTTT
CDR3: CASSYSPQVGDELFF